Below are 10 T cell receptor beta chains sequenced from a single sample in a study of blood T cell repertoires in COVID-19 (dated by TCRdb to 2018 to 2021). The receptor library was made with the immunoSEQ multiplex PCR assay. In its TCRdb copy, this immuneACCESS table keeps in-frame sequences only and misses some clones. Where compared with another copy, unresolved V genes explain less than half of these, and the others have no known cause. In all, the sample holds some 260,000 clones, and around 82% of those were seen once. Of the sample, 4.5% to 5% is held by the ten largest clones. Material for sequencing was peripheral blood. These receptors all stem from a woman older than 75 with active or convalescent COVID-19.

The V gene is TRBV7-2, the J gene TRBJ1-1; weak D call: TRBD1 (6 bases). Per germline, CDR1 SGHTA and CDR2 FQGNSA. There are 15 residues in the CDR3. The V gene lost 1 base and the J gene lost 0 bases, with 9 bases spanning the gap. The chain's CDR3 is CASSLVGGVNTEAFF. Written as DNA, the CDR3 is TGTGCCAGCAGCTTAGTAGGGGGAGTGAACACTGAAGCTTTCTTT.

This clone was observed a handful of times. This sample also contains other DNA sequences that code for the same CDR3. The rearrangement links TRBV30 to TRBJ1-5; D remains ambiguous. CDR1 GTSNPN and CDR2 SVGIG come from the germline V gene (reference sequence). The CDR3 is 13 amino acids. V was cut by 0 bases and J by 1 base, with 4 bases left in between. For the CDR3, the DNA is TGTGCCTGGAGTGTACGGAGCAATCAGCCCCAGCATTTT. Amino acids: CAWSVRSNQPQHF.

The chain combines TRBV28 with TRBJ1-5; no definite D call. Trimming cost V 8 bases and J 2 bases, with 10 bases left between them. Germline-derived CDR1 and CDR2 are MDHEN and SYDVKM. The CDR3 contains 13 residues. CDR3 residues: CASSKGGNQPQHF. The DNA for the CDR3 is TGTGCCAGCTCAAAGGGAGGCAATCAGCCCCAGCATTTT.

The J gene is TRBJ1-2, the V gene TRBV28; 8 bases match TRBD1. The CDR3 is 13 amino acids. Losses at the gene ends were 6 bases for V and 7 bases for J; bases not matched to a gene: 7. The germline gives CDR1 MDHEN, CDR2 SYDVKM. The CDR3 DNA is TGTGCCAGCAGCCCAGCAGGGGGCGTTGGCTACACCTTC. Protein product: CASSPAGGVGYTF.

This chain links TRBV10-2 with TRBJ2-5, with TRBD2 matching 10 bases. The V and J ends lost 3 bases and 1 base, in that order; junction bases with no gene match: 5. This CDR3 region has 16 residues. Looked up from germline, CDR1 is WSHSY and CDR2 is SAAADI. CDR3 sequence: CASSDSGGALQETQYF. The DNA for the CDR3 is TGCGCCAGCAGTGACAGCGGGGGGGCCCTCCAAGAGACCCAGTACTTC.

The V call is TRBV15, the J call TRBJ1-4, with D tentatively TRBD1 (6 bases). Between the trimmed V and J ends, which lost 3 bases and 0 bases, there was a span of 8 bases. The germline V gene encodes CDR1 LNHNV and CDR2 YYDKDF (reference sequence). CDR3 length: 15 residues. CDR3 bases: TGTGCCACCAGCAGGGACAGAGCAACTAATGAAAAACTGTTTTTT. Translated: CATSRDRATNEKLFF.

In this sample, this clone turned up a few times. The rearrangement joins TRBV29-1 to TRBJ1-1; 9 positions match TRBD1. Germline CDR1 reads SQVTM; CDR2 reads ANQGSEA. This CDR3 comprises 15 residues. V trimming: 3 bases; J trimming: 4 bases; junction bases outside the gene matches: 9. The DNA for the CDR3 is TGCAGCGTTGACCCACAGGGGGCTGATAGCACTGAAGCTTTCTTT. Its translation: CSVDPQGADSTEAFF.

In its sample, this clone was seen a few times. In DNA, the CDR3 is TGTGCCAGCAGTGAAGCGACAGGGGTATATTCACCCCTCCACTTT. Its translation: CASSEATGVYSPLHF. V is TRBV2 and J is TRBJ1-6; 8 positions match TRBD1. CDR3 length: 15 residues. With 0 bases clipped from V and 8 bases from J, the junction kept 3 bases outside the gene matches. Germline lookup yields CDR1 SNHLY and CDR2 FYNNEI.

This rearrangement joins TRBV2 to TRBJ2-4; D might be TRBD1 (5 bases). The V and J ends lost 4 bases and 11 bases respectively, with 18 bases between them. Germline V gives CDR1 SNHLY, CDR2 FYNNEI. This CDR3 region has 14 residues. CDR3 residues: CASSVVRGTGVQYF. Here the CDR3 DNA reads TGTGCCAGCAGTGTTGTAAGGGGAACTGGGGTTCAGTACTTC.

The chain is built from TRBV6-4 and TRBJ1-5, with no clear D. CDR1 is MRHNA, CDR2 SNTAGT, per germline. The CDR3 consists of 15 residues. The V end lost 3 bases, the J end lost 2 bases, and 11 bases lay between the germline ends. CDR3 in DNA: TGTGCCAGCAGTGATAAGAGCCGGGGCAATCAGCCCCAGCATTTT. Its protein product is CASSDKSRGNQPQHF.